These 22 T cell receptor beta chains were all obtained from the same sample, sequenced in a study of monozygotic twins with cystic fibrosis (dated by TCRdb to the early 2020s). To prepare the library, the immunoSEQ multiplex PCR assay was applied. TCRdb took over this immuneACCESS table, retaining in-frame rearrangements with V and J assigned. Such tables are incomplete; in checked studies, under half of the missing clones stem from an unresolved V gene, and the remainder is unexplained. Across this sample there are around 34,000 clones, with more than 90% seen only once. The ten most abundant clones make up roughly 1% of the sample. Material for sequencing was blood. These receptors were collected from a girl aged 2-15 years with cystic fibrosis.

The CDR3 bases are TGTGCCAGCAGCTTCAGGGGGCCTATGAACACTGAAGCTTTCTTT. It is translated as CASSFRGPMNTEAFF. This sequence joins TRBV13 and TRBJ1-1; the match to TRBD1 covers 8 bases. The germline V gene has CDR1 PRHDT and CDR2 FYEKMQ (reference sequence). V lost 3 bases to trimming and J lost 0 bases; unmatched junction nucleotides: 3. This CDR3 contains 15 residues.

The chain links TRBV5-1 to TRBJ2-6; D gene uncertain. This CDR3 spans 13 amino acids. Trimming cost V 7 bases and J 4 bases, with 9 bases left between them. Germline V gene data show CDR1 as SGHRS and CDR2 as YFSETQ. The CDR3 region is CASCRAGANVLTF. As DNA, the CDR3 is TGCGCCAGCTGCCGGGCCGGGGCCAACGTCCTGACTTTC.

The chain is built from TRBV28 and TRBJ2-2; no clear D. Trimming took 6 bases from V and 0 from J, leaving 14 bases between them. Germline V CDR1 and CDR2: MDHEN, SYDVKM. The CDR3 sequence is 16 residues long. This CDR3 is CASSPPGRANTGELFF. The CDR3 DNA reads TGTGCCAGCAGCCCTCCGGGTCGCGCGAACACCGGGGAGCTGTTTTTT.

This rearrangement joins TRBV4-1 to TRBJ1-1, with D perhaps matching TRBD1 (6 bases). The V and J ends lost 2 bases and 0 bases respectively, with 16 bases between them. This CDR3 region has 17 residues. Germline V gene data show CDR1 as MGHRA and CDR2 as YSYEKL. CDR3 nucleotides: TGCGCCAGCAGCCAAATAGGTACAGGGAGGATGAACACTGAAGCTTTCTTT. Translation gives CASSQIGTGRMNTEAFF.

The J gene is TRBJ2-1, the V gene TRBV2; D not certain. Trimming took off 3 bases at V and 0 bases at J, with 9 bases between the two ends. The CDR3 has 15 amino acids. The germline V gene has CDR1 SNHLY and CDR2 FYNNEI. This chain's CDR3 is CASSEWATSYNEQFF. The DNA of the CDR3 is TGTGCCAGCAGTGAGTGGGCCACCTCCTACAATGAGCAGTTCTTC.

The CDR3 loop is CASRPRFENTEAFF. The CDR3 nucleotides are TGTGCCAGCAGACCTCGATTTGAGAACACTGAAGCTTTCTTT. V usage is TRBV28 and J usage is TRBJ1-1; D not resolved. The CDR3 spans 14 residues. Per the germline V gene, CDR1 is MDHEN and CDR2 is SYDVKM. V dropped 6 bases and J dropped 1 base, with 12 bases sitting between them.

J is TRBJ2-5 and V is TRBV4-2, with D possibly matching TRBD2 (5 bases). The V and J ends lost 1 base and 4 bases respectively, with 10 bases between them. Per germline, CDR1 LGHNA and CDR2 YNFKEQ. CDR3 size: 14 residues. CDR3 protein: CASSQGPSGETQYF. The DNA of the CDR3 is TGTGCCAGCAGCCAAGGACCCAGCGGAGAGACCCAGTACTTC.

The rearrangement joins TRBV21-1 to TRBJ2-1; the D call TRBD1 from the table was never checked on the DNA. TRBV21-1 is a pseudogene. CDR3 length: 17 amino acids. CDR3 nucleotide sequence: TGTGCCAGCAGCAAAGCCCCGGACAGCTCTACACACAATGAGCAGTTCTTC. This encodes CASSKAPDSSTHNEQFF.

This sequence joins TRBV6-5 and TRBJ2-5, with 7 bases identical to TRBD1. Trimming cost V 10 bases and J 4 bases; bases outside gene matches: 6. The germline CDR1 and CDR2 sequences are MNHEY and SVGAGI. CDR3 length: 12 residues. In nucleotides, the CDR3 is TGTGCCACGAGAGGGACAGCAGAGACCCAGTACTTC. It is translated as CATRGTAETQYF.

This chain links TRBV29-1 with TRBJ2-5; 7 bases are a match to TRBD2. V shed 8 bases and J 4 bases; nucleotides not matched to a gene: 13. The CDR3 sequence is 14 residues long. Germline V gives CDR1 SQVTM, CDR2 ANQGSEA. CDR3 protein: CSMVAGPSGETQYF. CDR3 DNA sequence: TGCAGCATGGTAGCGGGCCCCTCGGGAGAGACCCAGTACTTC.

The CDR3 is CASSPPSEETQYF. CDR3 DNA sequence: TGTGCCAGCAGCCCCCCTTCGGAAGAGACCCAGTACTTC. V and J are TRBV13 and TRBJ2-5; D not certain. CDR1 is PRHDT and CDR2 is FYEKMQ in the germline V gene (reference sequence). The CDR3 consists of 13 residues. Between the trimmed V and J ends, which lost 5 bases and 3 bases, there was a span of 10 bases.

The V and J genes are TRBV4-1 and TRBJ1-5; 7 positions agree with TRBD1. Unmatched junction bases numbered 4, after V lost 4 bases and J lost 4 bases. CDR3 length equals 14 residues. Germline CDR1 reads MGHRA; CDR2 reads YSYEKL. The CDR3 DNA reads as TGCGCCAGCAGCCCAAGGGGGCAGAATCAGCCCCAGCATTTT. It specifies CASSPRGQNQPQHF.

The CDR3 bases are TGTGCCAGCACAAGGGACAGGGGGCTGTCGATGGAGGGCTACACCTTC. Its protein is CASTRDRGLSMEGYTF. V gene TRBV2 combines with J gene TRBJ1-2; 12 nucleotides match TRBD1. There are 16 residues in the CDR3. The germline V gene encodes CDR1 SNHLY and CDR2 FYNNEI. V lost 7 bases, J lost 8 bases, and 14 bases stayed unmatched.

The chain employs TRBV7-9 and TRBJ1-1, with D tentatively TRBD1 (5 bases). The CDR3 has 13 amino acids. Germline loops: CDR1 SEHNR, CDR2 FQNEAQ (reference sequence). Trimming took off 6 bases at V and 8 bases at J, with 16 bases between the two ends. The CDR3 region is CASSPQDVPEAFF. The CDR3 bases are TGTGCCAGCAGTCCACAGGACGTACCCGAAGCTTTCTTT.

This chain joins TRBV18 and TRBJ1-2; weak D call: TRBD1 (6 bases). The CDR3 contains 13 residues. Germline CDR1 is KGHSH and CDR2 is LQKENI. Trimming removed 2 bases at V and 6 bases at J, with 10 bases between. As DNA, the CDR3 is TGTGCCAGCTCACCAAACAGGGACCATGGCTACACCTTC. Translated: CASSPNRDHGYTF.

The chain employs TRBV2 and TRBJ2-2; D might be TRBD2 (6 bases). CDR3 size: 14 residues. Germline V CDR1 and CDR2: SNHLY, FYNNEI. Trimming shortened V by 6 bases and J by 6 bases, and 14 bases separated the two germline ends. The CDR3 loop reads CASRGVIAAGELFF. Written as DNA, the CDR3 is TGTGCCAGCAGGGGGGTGATAGCGGCCGGGGAGCTGTTTTTT.

The chain couples TRBV5-4 to TRBJ2-3; D perhaps matches TRBD1 (6 bases). CDR3 size: 16 residues. The V gene's germline CDR1 is SGHNT and CDR2 YYREEE (reference sequence). The ends were cut back, 0 bases at V and 2 bases at J, with 13 bases in the middle. This CDR3 reads CASSLGGQPLTDTQYF. CDR3 sequence (DNA): TGTGCCAGCAGCTTGGGAGGACAGCCTCTCACAGATACGCAGTATTTT.

This chain connects TRBV5-5 to TRBJ2-1; D remains unclear. V was shortened by 0 bases and J by 8 bases, with 6 bases between the two germline ends. The germline gives CDR1 SGHKS, CDR2 YYEKEE (reference sequence). The CDR3 is 12 amino acids. The CDR3 loop reads CASSLALHEQFF. CDR3 nucleotide sequence: TGTGCCAGCAGCTTGGCCTTGCATGAGCAGTTCTTC.

The V and J genes are TRBV11-2 and TRBJ1-5; D unclear. The CDR3 contains 12 residues. Trimming shortened V by 9 bases and J by 5 bases, and 11 bases separated the two germline ends. Germline CDR1 and CDR2: SGHAT and FQNNGV. This chain's CDR3 is CARVPNYQPQHF. The CDR3 nucleotides are TGTGCCAGAGTCCCGAACTATCAGCCCCAGCATTTT. The full variable domain, completed using reference TRBV11-2 and TRBJ1-5, is EAGVAQSPRYKIIEKRQSVAFWCNPISGHATLYWYQQILGQGPKLLIQFQNNGVVDDSQLPKDRFSAERLKGVDSTLKIQPAKLEDSAVYLCARVPNYQPQHFGDGTRLSIL.

This sequence joins TRBV7-9 and TRBJ1-6; D unresolved. The CDR3 runs 13 residues. Germline lookup yields CDR1 SEHNR and CDR2 FQNEAQ (reference sequence). V was pared by 8 bases and J by 7 bases, with 12 bases between. CDR3 loop: CASAPQRNSPLHF. Written as DNA, the CDR3 is TGTGCCAGCGCCCCCCAGCGGAATTCACCCCTCCACTTT.

The chain uses TRBV29-1 and TRBJ1-1; 7 bases agree with TRBD1. CDR1 is SQVTM, CDR2 ANQGSEA, per germline. V shed 2 bases and J 6 bases; nucleotides not matched to a gene: 21. This CDR3 is 18 amino acids long. CDR3 amino acids: CSVESEKGAAVDRAEAFF. CDR3 DNA sequence: TGCAGCGTTGAAAGCGAGAAGGGGGCGGCCGTCGATAGGGCTGAAGCTTTCTTT.

This clone is a singleton in its sample. V usage is TRBV25-1 and J usage is TRBJ2-5; a weak D match, TRBD1 (6 bases). The ends were cut back, 5 bases at V and 6 bases at J, with 10 bases in the middle. The CDR3 totals 12 residues. Per the germline V gene, CDR1 is MGHDK and CDR2 is SYGVNS. CDR3: CASSTGLQTQYF. CDR3 sequence (DNA): TGTGCCAGCAGTACAGGGTTGCAGACCCAGTACTTC. The variable domain in full, with the rest retrieved from reference TRBV25-1 and TRBJ2-5, is EADIYQTPRYLVIGTGKKITLECSQTMGHDKMYWYQQDPGMELHLIHYSYGVNSTEKGDLSSESTVSRIRTEHFPLTLESARPSHTSQYLCASSTGLQTQYFGPGTRLLVL.